The next 12 T cell receptor beta chains were all read from a single sample in a study of blood T cells in healthy people across ages. Primed by a sample-barcoded 5' primer and a J-beta primer mix, a second PCR proceeded for roughly 6 to 12 cycles. TCRdb used MiXCR to reprocess the 5' RACE reads, holding one entry per CDR3 protein. Of roughly 900,000 distinct CDR3 sequences in the sample, about 30% are singletons; the top ten hold 15% to 20%. Sequenced sample: blood. Receptor source: a woman older than 75 in good health.

The rearrangement uses TRBV4-1 and TRBJ2-7, with TRBD2 identical over 7 bases. V shed 1 base, J shed 7 bases, and the junction held 19 bases outside the gene matches. Germline CDR1 reads MGHRA; CDR2 reads YSYEKL. This CDR3 region has 18 residues. CDR3 amino acids: CASSQVRVAGELIDEQYF. The CDR3 region has the DNA TGCGCCAGCAGCCAAGTCCGGGTTGCGGGGGAGCTTATAGATGAGCAGTACTTC.

This clonotype was picked up many times. The chain links TRBV5-1 to TRBJ2-6, with D possibly matching TRBD1 (5 bases). The CDR3 totals 17 residues. Trimming shortened V by 1 base and J by 0 bases, and 11 bases separated the two germline ends. Per germline, CDR1 SGHRS and CDR2 YFSETQ. This chain's CDR3 is CASSLLTGSSGANVLTF. The DNA for the CDR3 is TGCGCCAGCAGCTTGCTTACAGGTAGCTCTGGGGCCAACGTCCTGACTTTC.

This clonotype was observed at least ten times. DNA for the CDR3: TGTGCCAGCAGCCCCAGGTTGGGCGGGGCCAACGTCCTGACTTTC. It translates to CASSPRLGGANVLTF. The V and J genes are TRBV7-2 and TRBJ2-6; the D is unclear. Looked up from germline, CDR1 is SGHTA and CDR2 is FQGNSA. The V end was cut by 5 bases, the J end by 4 bases, with 12 bases between. There are 15 residues in the CDR3.

This chain uses TRBV5-1 with TRBJ2-5; TRBD2 is a possible D gene (5 bases). The germline CDR1 and CDR2 sequences are SGHRS and YFSETQ. This CDR3 region has 13 residues. V gave up 3 bases and J gave up 11 bases, with 17 bases separating them. The CDR3 is CASSSPPGWEQYF. In DNA form, the CDR3 reads TGCGCCAGCAGCTCCCCGCCCGGGTGGGAGCAGTACTTC.

V usage is TRBV7-2 and J usage is TRBJ2-7; a possible D gene is TRBD2 (6 bases). V lost 4 bases, J lost 5 bases, and 21 bases lay in between. The CDR3 length is 16 residues. Germline V gene sequence: CDR1 SGHTA, CDR2 FQGNSA. The CDR3, as DNA: TGTGCCAGCAGCTCCCGGAACCCGGGACTGGGCAACGAGCAGTACTTC. It specifies CASSSRNPGLGNEQYF.

This clonotype was observed many times. The chain employs TRBV7-2 and TRBJ2-3; 9 bases match TRBD2. Unmatched junction bases numbered 11, after V lost 2 bases and J lost 5 bases. Germline CDR1 is SGHTA and CDR2 is FQGNSA. CDR3 length: 17 residues. The CDR3 protein is CASSLFGGGALKDTQYF. In DNA, the CDR3 is TGTGCCAGCAGCTTATTTGGCGGGGGGGCATTGAAAGATACGCAGTATTTT.

This clonotype was seen a handful of times. The chain is built from TRBV6-5 and TRBJ1-5; possibly TRBD1 for D (6 bases). CDR3 size: 17 residues. V was trimmed by 2 bases and J by 1 base, leaving 15 bases between them. Per germline, CDR1 MNHEY and CDR2 SVGAGI. Here the CDR3 reads CASSYLEQGNSNQPQHF. The CDR3 coding sequence is TGTGCCAGCAGTTACCTGGAACAGGGTAACAGCAATCAGCCCCAGCATTTT.

CDR3 coding DNA: TGTGCCACCAGCAGGGGGACGCGGGGGGGCGGAGAGACCCAGTACTTC. This codes for CATSRGTRGGGETQYF. V gene TRBV15 combines with J gene TRBJ2-5; 9 nucleotides line up with TRBD2. In germline, CDR1 is LNHNV, CDR2 YYDKDF (reference sequence). Trimming took 3 bases from V and 4 from J; bases not matched to a gene: 9. There are 16 residues in the CDR3.

This clonotype was recorded at least ten times. This rearrangement joins TRBV20-1 to TRBJ1-4; the D is unclear. V gave up 3 bases and J gave up 8 bases, with 7 bases separating them. Germline-derived CDR1 and CDR2 are DFQATT and SNEGSKA (reference sequence). This CDR3 region has 11 residues. The CDR3 DNA is TGCAGTGCTAGTTTCGGGGAAAAACTGTTTTTT. Its protein is CSASFGEKLFF.

This clonotype was recorded at least ten times. The chain links TRBV7-2 to TRBJ1-2; no firm D call. Germline V gene sequence: CDR1 SGHTA, CDR2 FQGNSA. The V end was cut by 0 bases, the J end by 8 bases, with 13 bases between. This CDR3 spans 14 amino acids. CDR3 nucleotides: TGTGCCAGCAGCTTAGCCTACGGGGAGGGCGGCTACACCTTC. Its protein product is CASSLAYGEGGYTF.

As regards this clonotype: One end of the junction does not line up with germline, which may come from a read error. The rearrangement links TRBV7-2 to TRBJ2-1; 7 bases agree with TRBD1. This CDR3 is built from 12 residues. CDR1 is SGHTA, CDR2 FQGNSA, per germline. The CDR3: CARSPRQGAAVF. The DNA of the CDR3 is TGTGCCCGCAGCCCACGACAGGGTGCAGCAGTCTTC.

The chain employs TRBV2 and TRBJ2-5; D gene unclear. Trimming took off 2 bases at V and 11 bases at J, with 33 bases between the two ends. CDR3 length: 19 residues. Per germline, CDR1 SNHLY and CDR2 FYNNEI. CDR3 in amino acids: CASSEHHFRTVRVGNVQYF. Written as DNA, the CDR3 is TGTGCCAGCAGTGAACATCATTTCCGAACCGTCCGTGTTGGAAACGTTCAGTACTTC.